This record covers a single T cell receptor beta chain. Trimming stripped 0 bases from V and 5 bases from J, with 5 bases between. The CDR3 spans 12 residues. Looked up from germline, CDR1 is SGHAT and CDR2 is FQNNGV. Only in-frame clones appear in the TCRdb table, and some are missing; sequencing was by immunoSEQ multiplex PCR. The sample carries tens of thousands of clones, approximately 90% recorded once. These data are taken from a study of T cell responses to AZD1222 COVID-19 vaccine. Sequences were derived from peripheral blood, sampled 28 days after the second AZD1222 dose. This receptor was obtained from an adult who received the AZD1222 COVID-19 vaccine. The chain is built from TRBV11-2 and TRBJ2-7; D gene ambiguous. The DNA for the CDR3 is TGTGCCAGCAGCTTAGATAACCACGAGCAGTACTTC. It translates to CASSLDNHEQYF.